The T cell receptor (beta chain) under discussion was sequenced for a study of a mutant IDH1 vaccine in newly diagnosed glioma. About the research overall: Visits designated V12 and V13 were conducted at weeks 35 and 47, respectively.

Details on this clone: What it binds is not known.

The sample's time point: week 35, safety follow-up. The content of each vaccine dose was 300 ug of mutant IDH1 20-mer peptide, and topical imiquimod accompanied it. This CDR3 contains 13 residues. V shed 7 bases and J shed 7 bases, with 14 bases lying between them. Germline V gene sequence: CDR1 SNHLY, CDR2 FYNNEI. The protocol was immunoSEQ multiplex PCR, while the TCRdb copy is restricted to in-frame clones and leaves out a portion. The sample contains fewer than 45,000 clones, 85% to 90% of which appear only once. The chain employs TRBV2 and TRBJ1-5; D is perhaps TRBD1 (5 bases). This receptor was obtained from a man aged 40-50 years with glioma. The sequences come from PBMCs, collected from a glioma patient whose treatment included an IDH1 peptide vaccine. The CDR3 nucleotides read TGTGCCAGCACGGGGCAGGGTGTCCAGCCCCAGCATTTT. The encoded protein is CASTGQGVQPQHF.